This T cell receptor (beta chain) was sequenced in a study of human T cells and chemical hapten exposure. There are 13 residues in the CDR3. Deletions cut 1 base from V and 6 bases from J, with 7 bases between. CDR1 DFQATT and CDR2 SNEGSKA come from the germline V gene (reference sequence). TCRdb processed the 5' RACE reads anew with MiXCR; each CDR3 protein has one entry. Found here are roughly 81,000 distinct CDR3 sequences, more than 7.5% of them singletons; the top ten hold under 2.5%. Whole blood that had not been fractionated was the source of extracted total RNA. The chain joins TRBV20-1 to TRBJ1-6; D is uncertain. The receptor was derived from a male donor in good health. CDR3 coding DNA: TGCAGTGCTAGAGGCGGCGCTAATTCACCCCTCCACTTT. Amino acid sequence: CSARGGANSPLHF.